This T cell receptor (beta chain) was identified in a study of neurological immune-mediated disorders. Many counts were recorded for this clonotype. One entry per CDR3 protein results from TCRdb running MiXCR on the 5' RACE reads. The top ten hold less than 9% of the sample, which has fewer than 35,000 distinct CDR3 sequences, 3.3% seen once. This CDR3 is built from 13 residues. Per germline, CDR1 MNHNY and CDR2 SVGAGI (reference sequence). V was pared by 7 bases and J by 2 bases, with 12 bases between. The TCR sequence derives from a woman aged 25 to 39 with multiple sclerosis. Sequenced material: PBMCs. The chain joins TRBV6-6 to TRBJ2-7; a possible D gene is TRBD1 (6 bases). The CDR3 DNA reads as TGTGCCAGCACCTCTGACAGGACCTACGAGCAGTACTTC. Translated: CASTSDRTYEQYF.